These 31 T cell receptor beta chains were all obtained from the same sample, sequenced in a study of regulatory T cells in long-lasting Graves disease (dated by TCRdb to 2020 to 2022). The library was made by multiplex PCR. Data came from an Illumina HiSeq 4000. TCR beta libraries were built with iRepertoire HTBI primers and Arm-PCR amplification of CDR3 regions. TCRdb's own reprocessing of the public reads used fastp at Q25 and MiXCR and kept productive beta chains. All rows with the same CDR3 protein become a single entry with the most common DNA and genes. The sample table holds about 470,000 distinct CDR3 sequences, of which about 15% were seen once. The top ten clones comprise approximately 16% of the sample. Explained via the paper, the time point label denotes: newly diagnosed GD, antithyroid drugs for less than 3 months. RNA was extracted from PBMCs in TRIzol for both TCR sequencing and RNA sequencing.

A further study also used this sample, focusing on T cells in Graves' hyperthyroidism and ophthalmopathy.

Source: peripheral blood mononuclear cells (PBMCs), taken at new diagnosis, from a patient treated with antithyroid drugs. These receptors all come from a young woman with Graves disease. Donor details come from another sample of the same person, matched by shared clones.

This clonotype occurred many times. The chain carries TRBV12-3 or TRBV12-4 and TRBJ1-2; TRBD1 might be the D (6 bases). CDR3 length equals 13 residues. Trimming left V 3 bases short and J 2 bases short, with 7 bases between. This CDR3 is CASSFGQNYGYTF. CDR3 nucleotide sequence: TGTGCCAGCAGTTTTGGACAGAACTATGGCTACACCTTC.

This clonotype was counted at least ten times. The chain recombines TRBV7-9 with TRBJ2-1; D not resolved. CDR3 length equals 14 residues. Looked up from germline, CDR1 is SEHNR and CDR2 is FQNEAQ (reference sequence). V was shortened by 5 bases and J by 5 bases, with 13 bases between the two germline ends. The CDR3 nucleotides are TGTGCCAGCAGCACGCCTAGAAGTAACAATGAGCAGTTCTTC. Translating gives CASSTPRSNNEQFF. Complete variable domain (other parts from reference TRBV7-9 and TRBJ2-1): DTGVSQNPRHKITKRGQNVTFRCDPISEHNRLYWYRQTLGQGPEFLTYFQNEAQLEKSRLLSDRFSAERPKGSFSTLEIQRTEQGDSAMYLCASSTPRSNNEQFFGPGTRLTVL.

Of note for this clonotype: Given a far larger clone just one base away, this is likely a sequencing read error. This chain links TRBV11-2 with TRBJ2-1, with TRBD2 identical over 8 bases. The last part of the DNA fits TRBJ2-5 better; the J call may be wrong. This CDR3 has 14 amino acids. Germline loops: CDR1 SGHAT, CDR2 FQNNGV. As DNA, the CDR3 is TGTGCCAGCAGCTTACAACTAGCGGTAGAGACCCAGTACTTC. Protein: CASSLQLAVETQYF.

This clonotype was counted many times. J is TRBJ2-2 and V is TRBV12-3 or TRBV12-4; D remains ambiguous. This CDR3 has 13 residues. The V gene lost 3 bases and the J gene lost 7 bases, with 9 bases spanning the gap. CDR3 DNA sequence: TGTGCCAGCAGTTTCGTAGTTATCGGGGAGCTGTTTTTT. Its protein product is CASSFVVIGELFF.

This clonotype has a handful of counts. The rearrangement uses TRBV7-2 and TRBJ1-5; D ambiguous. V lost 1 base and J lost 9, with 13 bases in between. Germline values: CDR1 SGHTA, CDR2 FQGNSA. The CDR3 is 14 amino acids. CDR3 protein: CASSLEDLGRPQHF. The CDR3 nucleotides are TGTGCCAGCAGCTTAGAGGACTTAGGCCGGCCCCAGCATTTT.

CDR3 residues: CASSLQSGYSGEQFF. The CDR3 nucleotides are TGTGCCAGCAGTCTCCAAAGCGGCTATTCGGGAGAGCAGTTCTTC. This chain connects TRBV6-2 or TRBV6-3 to TRBJ2-3, with D perhaps TRBD2 (5 bases). The DNA end favors TRBJ2-1, so the J call may be wrong. The germline gives CDR1 MNHEY, CDR2 SVGEGT. This CDR3 contains 15 residues.

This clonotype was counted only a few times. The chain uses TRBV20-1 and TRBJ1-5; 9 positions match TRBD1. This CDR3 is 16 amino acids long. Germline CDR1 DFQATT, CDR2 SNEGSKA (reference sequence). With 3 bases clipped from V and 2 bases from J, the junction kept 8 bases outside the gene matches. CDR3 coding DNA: TGCAGTGCTAGGGGCGCCGGGACAGGGCGCAATCAGCCCCAGCATTTT. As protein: CSARGAGTGRNQPQHF.

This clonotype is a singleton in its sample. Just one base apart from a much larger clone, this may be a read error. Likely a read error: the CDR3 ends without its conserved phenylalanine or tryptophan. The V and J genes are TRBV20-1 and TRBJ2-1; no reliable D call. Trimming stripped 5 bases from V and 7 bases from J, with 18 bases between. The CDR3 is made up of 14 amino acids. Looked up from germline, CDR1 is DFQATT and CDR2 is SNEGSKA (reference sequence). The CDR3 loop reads CSAPNERRANEQFL. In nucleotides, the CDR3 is TGCAGTGCTCCTAACGAGAGGCGAGCGAATGAGCAGTTCCTC.

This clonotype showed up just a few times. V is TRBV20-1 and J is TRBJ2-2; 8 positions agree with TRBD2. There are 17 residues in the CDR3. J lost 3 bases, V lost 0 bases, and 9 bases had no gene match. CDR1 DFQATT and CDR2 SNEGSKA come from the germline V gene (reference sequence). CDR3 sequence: CSARDYTGGEYTGELFF. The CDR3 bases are TGCAGTGCTAGAGATTATACGGGAGGGGAGTACACCGGGGAGCTGTTTTTT.

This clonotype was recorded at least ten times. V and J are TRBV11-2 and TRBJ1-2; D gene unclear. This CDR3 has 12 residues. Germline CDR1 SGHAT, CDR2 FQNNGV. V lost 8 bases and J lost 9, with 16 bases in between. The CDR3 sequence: CASDPGSYSYTF. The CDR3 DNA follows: TGTGCCAGCGACCCCGGCAGTTATAGCTACACCTTC.

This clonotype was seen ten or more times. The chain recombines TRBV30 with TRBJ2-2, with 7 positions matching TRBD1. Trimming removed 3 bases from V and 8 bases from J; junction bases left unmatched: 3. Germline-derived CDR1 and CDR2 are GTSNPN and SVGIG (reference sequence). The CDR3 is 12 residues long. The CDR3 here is CAWSEGAGELFF. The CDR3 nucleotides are TGTGCCTGGAGCGAGGGGGCGGGGGAGCTGTTTTTT.

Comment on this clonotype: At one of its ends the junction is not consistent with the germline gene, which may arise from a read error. The CDR3 DNA sequence: TGCAGTCCTAGCGGGTCTCAAGAGACCCAGTACTTC. It specifies CSPSGSQETQYF. The V call is TRBV20-1, the J call TRBJ2-5, with 8 bases that match TRBD2. CDR3 length: 12 amino acids. Germline V CDR1 and CDR2: DFQATT, SNEGSKA (reference sequence).

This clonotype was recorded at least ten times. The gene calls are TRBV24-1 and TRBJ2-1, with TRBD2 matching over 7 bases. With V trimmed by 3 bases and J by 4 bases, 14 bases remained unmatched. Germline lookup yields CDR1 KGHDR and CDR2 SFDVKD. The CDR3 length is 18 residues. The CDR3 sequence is CATSDPPGAGAPYNEQFF. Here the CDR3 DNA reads TGTGCCACCAGTGATCCCCCCGGGGCGGGAGCTCCTTACAATGAGCAGTTCTTC.

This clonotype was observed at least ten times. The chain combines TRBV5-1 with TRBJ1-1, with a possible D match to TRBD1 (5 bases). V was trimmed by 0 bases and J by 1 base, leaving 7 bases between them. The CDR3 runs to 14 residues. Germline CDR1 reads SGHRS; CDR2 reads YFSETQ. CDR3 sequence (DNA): TGCGCCAGCAGCTTGGAAGGGGAGAACACTGAAGCTTTCTTT. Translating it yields CASSLEGENTEAFF.

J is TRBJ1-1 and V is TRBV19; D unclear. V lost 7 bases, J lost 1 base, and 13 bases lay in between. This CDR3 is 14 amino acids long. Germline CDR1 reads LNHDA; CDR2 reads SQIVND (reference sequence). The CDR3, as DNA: TGTGCCAGTACGGCCTCCGGCCCGAACACTGAAGCTTTCTTT. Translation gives CASTASGPNTEAFF.

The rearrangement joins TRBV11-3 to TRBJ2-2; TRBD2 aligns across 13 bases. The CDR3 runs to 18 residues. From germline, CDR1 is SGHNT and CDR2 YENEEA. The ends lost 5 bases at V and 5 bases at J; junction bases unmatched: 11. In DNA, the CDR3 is TGTGCCAGCAGCGCAGAACGGACTAGCGGGAGAGGGACCGGGGAGCTGTTTTTT. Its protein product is CASSAERTSGRGTGELFF.

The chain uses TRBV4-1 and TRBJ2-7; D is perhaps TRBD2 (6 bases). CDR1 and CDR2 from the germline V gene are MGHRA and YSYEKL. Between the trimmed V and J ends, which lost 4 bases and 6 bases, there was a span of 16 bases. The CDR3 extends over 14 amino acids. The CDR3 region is CASSRGGGPGEQYF. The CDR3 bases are TGCGCCAGCAGCCGGGGCGGAGGGCCGGGCGAGCAGTACTTC.

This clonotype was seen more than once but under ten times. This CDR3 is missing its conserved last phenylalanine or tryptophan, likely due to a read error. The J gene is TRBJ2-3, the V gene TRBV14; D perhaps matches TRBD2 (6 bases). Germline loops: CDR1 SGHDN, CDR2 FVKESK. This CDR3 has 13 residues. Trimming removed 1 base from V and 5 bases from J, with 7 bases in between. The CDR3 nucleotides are TGTGCCAGCAGCCAAGGGAGGGGAGATACGCAGTATCTT. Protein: CASSQGRGDTQYL.

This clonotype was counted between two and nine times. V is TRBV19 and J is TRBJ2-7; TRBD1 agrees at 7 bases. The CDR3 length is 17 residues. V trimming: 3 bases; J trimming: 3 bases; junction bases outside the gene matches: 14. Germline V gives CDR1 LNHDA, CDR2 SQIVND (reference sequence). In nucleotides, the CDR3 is TGTGCCAGTAGTATGGGTACTACAGGGGCGAGTGGCTACGAGCAGTACTTC. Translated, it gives CASSMGTTGASGYEQYF.

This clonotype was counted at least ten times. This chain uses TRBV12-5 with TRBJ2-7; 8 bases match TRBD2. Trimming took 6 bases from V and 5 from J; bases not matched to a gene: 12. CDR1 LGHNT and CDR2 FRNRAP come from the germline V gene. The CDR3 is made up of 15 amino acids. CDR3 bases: TGTGCTAGTGGGTCGTCTAGCGGGTCCCTTGACGAGCAGTACTTC. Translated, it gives CASGSSSGSLDEQYF.

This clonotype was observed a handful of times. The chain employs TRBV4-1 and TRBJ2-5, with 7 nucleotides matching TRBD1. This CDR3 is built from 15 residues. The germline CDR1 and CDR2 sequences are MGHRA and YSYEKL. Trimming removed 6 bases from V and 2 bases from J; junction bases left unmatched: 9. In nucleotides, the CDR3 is TGCGCCAGCAGTCCCGGACAGGCACCGCAAGAGACCCAGTACTTC. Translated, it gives CASSPGQAPQETQYF.

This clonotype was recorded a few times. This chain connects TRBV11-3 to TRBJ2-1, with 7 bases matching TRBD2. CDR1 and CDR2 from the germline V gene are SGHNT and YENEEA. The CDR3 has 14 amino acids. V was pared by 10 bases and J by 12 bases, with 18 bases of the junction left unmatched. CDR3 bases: TGTGCCATCGGAACCGGGACTAAGCCCGGGGGGCAGTTCTTC. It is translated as CAIGTGTKPGGQFF.

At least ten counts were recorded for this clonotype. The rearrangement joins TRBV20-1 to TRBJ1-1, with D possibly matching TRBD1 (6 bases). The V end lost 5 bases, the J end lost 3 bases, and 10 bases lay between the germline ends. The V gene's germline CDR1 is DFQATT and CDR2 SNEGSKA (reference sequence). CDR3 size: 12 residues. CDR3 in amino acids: CSASWTDTEAFF. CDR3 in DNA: TGCAGTGCTTCGTGGACAGACACTGAAGCTTTCTTT.

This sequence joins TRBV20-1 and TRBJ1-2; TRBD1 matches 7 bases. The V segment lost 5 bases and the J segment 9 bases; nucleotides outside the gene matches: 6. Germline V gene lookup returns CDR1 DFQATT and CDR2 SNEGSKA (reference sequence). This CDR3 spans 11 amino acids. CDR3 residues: CSAETGRSYTF. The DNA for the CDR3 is TGCAGTGCTGAGACAGGGCGCAGCTACACCTTC.

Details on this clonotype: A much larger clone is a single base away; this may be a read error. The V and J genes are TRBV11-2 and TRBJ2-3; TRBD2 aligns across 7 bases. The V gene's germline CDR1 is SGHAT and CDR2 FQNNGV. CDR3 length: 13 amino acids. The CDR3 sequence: CASNPRGVDTQCF. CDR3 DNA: TGTGCCAGCAACCCACGGGGGGTGGATACGCAGTGTTTT.

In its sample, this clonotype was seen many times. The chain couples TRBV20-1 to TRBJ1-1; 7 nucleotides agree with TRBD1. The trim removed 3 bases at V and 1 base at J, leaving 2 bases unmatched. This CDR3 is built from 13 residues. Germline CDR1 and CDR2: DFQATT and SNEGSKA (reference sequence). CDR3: CSARTGPNTEAFF. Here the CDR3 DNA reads TGCAGTGCTAGGACAGGGCCGAACACTGAAGCTTTCTTT.

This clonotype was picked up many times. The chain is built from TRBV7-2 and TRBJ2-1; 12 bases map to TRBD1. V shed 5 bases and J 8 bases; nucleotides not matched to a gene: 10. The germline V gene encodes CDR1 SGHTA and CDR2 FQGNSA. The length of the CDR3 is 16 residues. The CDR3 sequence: CASSGSGTGGLDEQFF. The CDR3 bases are TGTGCCAGCAGCGGCTCCGGGACAGGGGGCTTAGATGAGCAGTTCTTC.

CDR3 amino acids: CVRGGGTNTGELFF. CDR3 sequence (DNA): TGTGTCAGGGGGGGCGGGACGAACACCGGGGAGCTGTTTTTT. V gene TRBV2 combines with J gene TRBJ2-2, with D possibly being TRBD1 or TRBD2 (7 bases each). Germline CDR1 SNHLY, CDR2 FYNNEI. This CDR3 has 14 residues.

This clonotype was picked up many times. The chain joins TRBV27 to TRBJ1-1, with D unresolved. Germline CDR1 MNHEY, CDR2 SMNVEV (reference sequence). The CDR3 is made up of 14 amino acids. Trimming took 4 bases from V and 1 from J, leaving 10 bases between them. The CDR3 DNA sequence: TGTGCCAGCAGTTCCTCCAGAGAGAACACTGAAGCTTTCTTT. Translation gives CASSSSRENTEAFF.

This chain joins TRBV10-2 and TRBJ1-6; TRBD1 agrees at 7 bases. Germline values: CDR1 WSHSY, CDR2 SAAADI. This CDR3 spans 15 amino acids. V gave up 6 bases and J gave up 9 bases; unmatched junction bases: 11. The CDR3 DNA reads TGCGCCAGCAGCGTTAGAGACAGGGACGCTTCACCCCTCCACTTT. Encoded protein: CASSVRDRDASPLHF.

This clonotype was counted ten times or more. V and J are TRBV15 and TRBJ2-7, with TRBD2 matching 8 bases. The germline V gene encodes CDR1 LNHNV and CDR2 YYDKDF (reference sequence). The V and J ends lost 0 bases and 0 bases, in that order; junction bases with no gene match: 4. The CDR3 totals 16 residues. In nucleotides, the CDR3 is TGTGCCACCAGCAGAGATCGGACTAGCTACTCCTACGAGCAGTACTTC. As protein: CATSRDRTSYSYEQYF.